The 20 T cell receptor beta chains in this list originate from one sample, sequenced in a study of blood T cell repertoires in COVID-19. Libraries were prepared by immunoSEQ multiplex PCR; TCRdb keeps only in-frame clonotypes and omits some of them. The sample carries roughly 180,000 clones, 65% to 90% recorded once. Material for sequencing was PBMCs or T cells enriched from blood (not recorded which). These receptors were obtained from a man aged 40-55 years who had recovered from COVID-19.

This clone has at least ten counts. The genes are TRBV7-2 and TRBJ2-7; weak D call: TRBD1 (5 bases). Trimming pared 4 bases from V and 1 base from J, leaving 11 bases between. The CDR3 has 14 amino acids. Germline values: CDR1 SGHTA, CDR2 FQGNSA. CDR3 region: CASSSPRQSYEQYF. The CDR3, as DNA: TGTGCCAGCAGCTCCCCGCGACAGTCCTACGAGCAGTACTTC.

This chain connects TRBV4-1 to TRBJ2-1; 10 bases align to TRBD2. This CDR3 spans 17 amino acids. Germline V gene sequence: CDR1 MGHRA, CDR2 YSYEKL. V shed 4 bases and J 4 bases; nucleotides not matched to a gene: 10. CDR3 sequence: CASSRRREREGYNEQFF. CDR3 coding DNA: TGCGCCAGCAGCCGGCGGCGGGAGCGGGAGGGGTACAATGAGCAGTTCTTC.

This chain links TRBV7-3 with TRBJ2-5; 10 bases agree with TRBD2. Germline lookup yields CDR1 SGHTA and CDR2 FQGTGA. After removal of 4 bases from V and 3 bases from J, the junction contained 5 bases not matched to a gene. The length of the CDR3 is 15 residues. The CDR3: CASSSIGLAEETQYF. CDR3 in DNA: TGTGCCAGCAGCTCAATCGGACTAGCGGAAGAGACCCAGTACTTC.

The chain joins TRBV14 to TRBJ2-2; 10 bases map to TRBD2. V lost 1 base and J lost 5; bases outside the gene matches: 7. This CDR3 is 17 amino acids long. Germline V gene sequence: CDR1 SGHDN, CDR2 FVKESK. The CDR3 spells CASSQGALAGDTGELFF. The CDR3 DNA reads TGTGCCAGCAGCCAAGGGGCCCTAGCGGGAGATACCGGGGAGCTGTTTTTT.

This chain links TRBV5-1 with TRBJ1-3, with no clear D. The CDR3 runs to 18 residues. V lost 1 base and J 0 bases, leaving 17 bases between the germline ends. Germline assignment: CDR1 SGHRS and CDR2 YFSETQ. This CDR3 reads CASSLLILYRSSGNTIYF. The CDR3 region has the DNA TGCGCCAGCAGCTTGTTAATTTTATACCGGAGCTCTGGAAACACCATATATTTT.

The V gene is TRBV5-1, the J gene TRBJ2-1, with D perhaps matching TRBD2 (6 bases). The germline gives CDR1 SGHRS, CDR2 YFSETQ. The germline V and J ends were trimmed by 6 bases and 7 bases, with 17 bases remaining between them. The CDR3 runs to 14 residues. CDR3 in DNA: TGCGCCAGCACTTTGGGCGGGGCCGAAAATGAGCAGTTCTTC. As protein: CASTLGGAENEQFF.

V is TRBV5-5 and J is TRBJ2-3; no clear D gene. Trimming took 2 bases from V and 0 from J, leaving 7 bases between them. The CDR3 runs to 14 residues. Looked up from germline, CDR1 is SGHKS and CDR2 is YYEKEE (reference sequence). The CDR3 loop is CASSFAGSTDTQYF. The CDR3 bases are TGTGCCAGCAGCTTCGCAGGAAGCACAGATACGCAGTATTTT. The full variable domain, in which reference TRBV5-5 and TRBJ2-3 provide the parts outside the CDR3, is DAGVTQSPTHLIKTRGQQVTLRCSPISGHKSVSWYQQVLGQGPQFIFQYYEKEERGRGNFPDRFSARQFPNYSSELNVNALLLGDSALYLCASSFAGSTDTQYFGPGTRLTVL.

This clone was seen at least ten times. The V gene is TRBV28, the J gene TRBJ2-1; 10 nucleotides line up with TRBD1. The CDR3 runs 18 residues. V shed 6 bases, J shed 8 bases, and the junction held 19 bases outside the gene matches. Per germline, CDR1 MDHEN and CDR2 SYDVKM. This chain's CDR3 is CASSHTGTGELFVDEQFF. The CDR3 nucleotides read TGTGCCAGCAGCCATACGGGGACAGGGGAGTTATTTGTCGATGAGCAGTTCTTC.

This clone was found a few times. This chain joins TRBV4-3 and TRBJ2-2, with 9 bases lining up with TRBD2. Per the germline V gene, CDR1 is LGHNA and CDR2 is YSLEER. The trim removed 0 bases at V and 0 bases at J, leaving 5 bases unmatched. This CDR3 comprises 18 residues. CDR3 amino acids: CASSQEPSGNANTGELFF. The CDR3 DNA reads TGCGCCAGCAGCCAAGAACCTAGCGGGAACGCGAACACCGGGGAGCTGTTTTTT.

The chain is built from TRBV6-5 and TRBJ2-7; 14 bases fit TRBD2. Looked up from germline, CDR1 is MNHEY and CDR2 is SVGAGI. The CDR3 runs to 14 residues. The V segment lost 8 bases and the J segment 8 bases; nucleotides outside the gene matches: 8. Here the CDR3 reads CASGTGTSGSQQYV. In DNA form, the CDR3 reads TGTGCCAGCGGAACCGGGACTAGCGGGAGTCAGCAGTACGTC.

The chain links TRBV9 to TRBJ1-1, with 8 bases aligning to TRBD1. The V and J ends lost 3 bases and 4 bases, in that order; junction bases with no gene match: 5. In germline, CDR1 is SGDLS, CDR2 YYNGEE. This CDR3 is 14 amino acids long. The CDR3 loop reads CASSAGQVPTEAFF. CDR3 in DNA: TGTGCCAGCAGCGCGGGACAGGTCCCCACTGAAGCTTTCTTT.

The chain joins TRBV4-1 to TRBJ2-3, with TRBD2 identical over 7 bases. The V and J ends lost 0 bases and 5 bases, in that order; junction bases with no gene match: 2. The length of the CDR3 is 14 residues. Germline loops: CDR1 MGHRA, CDR2 YSYEKL. The DNA for the CDR3 is TGCGCCAGCAGCCAAGAACCTAGCGGAGATACGCAGTATTTT. It specifies CASSQEPSGDTQYF.

The chain has TRBV4-1 and TRBJ1-5; tentatively, D is TRBD1 (5 bases). Trimming stripped 4 bases from V and 6 bases from J, with 10 bases between. The CDR3 covers 13 residues. Germline V CDR1 and CDR2: MGHRA, YSYEKL. The CDR3 nucleotides are TGCGCCAGCAGCCCGCAGGGTCCTCAGCCCCAGCATTTT. It codes for CASSPQGPQPQHF.

This chain connects TRBV9 to TRBJ2-3, with D possibly TRBD2 on 6 matching bases. Germline values: CDR1 SGDLS, CDR2 YYNGEE. The V end lost 1 base, the J end lost 5 bases, and 14 bases lay between the germline ends. The CDR3 sequence is 15 residues long. Written as DNA, the CDR3 is TGTGCCAGCAGCGTATACGGCGGGATTGGAGATACGCAGTATTTT. Translated: CASSVYGGIGDTQYF.

V and J are TRBV6-5 and TRBJ2-5; D is unclear. Germline V gives CDR1 MNHEY, CDR2 SVGAGI. The CDR3 loop spans 12 amino acids. The V end lost 6 bases, the J end lost 2 bases, and 7 bases lay between the germline ends. This CDR3 is CASSPRQETQYF. CDR3 sequence (DNA): TGTGCCAGCAGCCCCAGGCAAGAGACCCAGTACTTC.

This clone was counted only a few times. The V gene is TRBV29-1, the J gene TRBJ2-6; D perhaps matches TRBD2 (6 bases). There are 13 residues in the CDR3. V was clipped by 5 bases and J by 4 bases, with 9 bases between them. The germline V gene has CDR1 SQVTM and CDR2 ANQGSEA. The CDR3: CSVRGSGANVLTF. For the CDR3, the DNA is TGCAGCGTTCGGGGGTCCGGGGCCAACGTCCTGACTTTC. Based on the CDR3 plus reference TRBV29-1 and TRBJ2-6, the full variable domain is SAVISQKPSRDICQRGTSLTIQCQVDSQVTMMFWYRQQPGQSLTLIATANQGSEATYESGFVIDKFPISRPNLTFSTLTVSNMSPEDSSIYLCSVRGSGANVLTFGAGSRLTVL.

The chain recombines TRBV5-4 with TRBJ2-1, with TRBD2 matching 10 bases. Trimming cost V 3 bases and J 8 bases; bases outside gene matches: 11. The CDR3 loop spans 16 amino acids. The germline V gene encodes CDR1 SGHNT and CDR2 YYREEE (reference sequence). Written as DNA, the CDR3 is TGTGCCAGCAGCTCGCGGGTCAGCGGGAGGGGGGATGAGCAGTTCTTC. It yields the protein CASSSRVSGRGDEQFF. Combining the CDR3 with reference TRBV5-4 and TRBJ2-1 gives the whole variable domain ETGVTQSPTHLIKTRGQQVTLRCSSQSGHNTVSWYQQALGQGPQFIFQYYREEENGRGNFPPRFSGLQFPNYSSELNVNALELDDSALYLCASSSRVSGRGDEQFFGPGTRLTVL.

The table lists this clone with a few counts. The V and J genes are TRBV4-2 and TRBJ1-5; 12 positions match TRBD1. V was pared by 2 bases and J by 5 bases, with 4 bases of the junction left unmatched. From germline, CDR1 is LGHNA and CDR2 YNFKEQ. This CDR3 has 16 amino acids. The CDR3 loop is CASSQSGTGGDQPQHF. CDR3 sequence (DNA): TGTGCCAGCAGCCAATCCGGGACAGGGGGCGATCAGCCCCAGCATTTT.

This clone appeared many times. The chain uses TRBV4-1 and TRBJ1-1, with D tentatively TRBD1 (5 bases). Trimming removed 1 base from V and 3 bases from J, with 21 bases in between. In germline, CDR1 is MGHRA, CDR2 YSYEKL. The CDR3 runs 18 residues. Here the CDR3 DNA reads TGCGCCAGCAGCCAAGGTCTGTTAAGAAAGGGGATGGACACTGAAGCTTTCTTT. Amino acids: CASSQGLLRKGMDTEAFF.

The table lists this clone with a count of one. The genes are TRBV19 and TRBJ1-1; D uncertain. Trimming left V 3 bases short and J 4 bases short, with 9 bases between. Germline V CDR1 and CDR2: LNHDA, SQIVND (reference sequence). The CDR3 loop spans 13 amino acids. The CDR3 protein is CASSILAGTEAFF. DNA for the CDR3: TGTGCCAGTAGTATCTTGGCAGGCACTGAAGCTTTCTTT.